This T cell receptor beta chain was sequenced during a study of blood T cell repertoires in COVID-19. As for the study in general: Acute and convalescent COVID-19 specimens originated in the United States, Italy and Spain.

During active infection, Seattle patients enrolled and were then monitored through disease. As processed by the authors: How many nucleated cells were present was estimated from reference gene primer amplification. Assay used: immunoSEQ multiplex PCR; TCRdb lists only in-frame clones, some missing. V, J and clone size derive from that table, while D and trimming were established from the DNA sequence. The data contain nearly 50,000 clones, approximately 84% of them singletons. Sequenced material: peripheral blood. The receptor was isolated from an elderly woman with COVID-19, enrolled during active disease.

The CDR3 DNA follows: TGCGCCAGCAGCTTGGATGGTCTGGTTAGCTCTGGAAACACCATATATTTT. As protein: CASSLDGLVSSGNTIYF. V is TRBV5-1 and J is TRBJ1-3, with D uncertain. Trimming stripped 0 bases from V and 0 bases from J, with 13 bases between. CDR3 length: 17 residues. Looked up from germline, CDR1 is SGHRS and CDR2 is YFSETQ.